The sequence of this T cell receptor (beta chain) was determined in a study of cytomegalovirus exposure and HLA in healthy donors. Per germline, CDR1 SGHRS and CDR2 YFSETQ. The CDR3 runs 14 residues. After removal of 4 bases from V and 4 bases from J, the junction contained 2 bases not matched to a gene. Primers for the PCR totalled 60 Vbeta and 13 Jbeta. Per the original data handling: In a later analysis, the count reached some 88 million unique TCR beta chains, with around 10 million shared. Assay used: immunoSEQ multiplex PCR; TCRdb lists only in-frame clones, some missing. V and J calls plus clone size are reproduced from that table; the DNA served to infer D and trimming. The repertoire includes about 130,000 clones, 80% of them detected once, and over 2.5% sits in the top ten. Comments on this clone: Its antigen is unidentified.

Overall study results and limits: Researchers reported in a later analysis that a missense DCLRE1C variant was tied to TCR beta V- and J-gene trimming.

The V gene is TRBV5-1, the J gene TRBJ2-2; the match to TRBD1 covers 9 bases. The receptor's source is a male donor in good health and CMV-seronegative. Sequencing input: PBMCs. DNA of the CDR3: TGCGCCAGCAGCAGGACAGGGGCCACCGGGGAGCTGTTTTTT. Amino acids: CASSRTGATGELFF.